Below, one T cell receptor (beta chain) is given with its context. Germline V lookup: CDR1 MNHEY, CDR2 SVGAGI. V lost 6 bases and J lost 8; bases outside the gene matches: 1. CDR3 length: 11 amino acids. Repertoires were generated with immunoSEQ multiplex PCR, while TCRdb's copy carries only in-frame clones and drops some. The repertoire holds 300,000 to 400,000 clones, with more than 70% as singletons. This sample is drawn from a study of blood T cell repertoires in COVID-19. Overall study: The cDNA or gDNA used as material had been derived from T cells, B-cell-depleted T cells, or PBMCs.

The chain uses TRBV6-5 and TRBJ2-1; 7 positions match TRBD1. The receptor was isolated from a woman aged 25 to 45 with COVID-19, enrolled during active disease. Sequencing was done on a sample of peripheral blood. The CDR3 protein is CASRGTDEQFF. The CDR3 coding sequence is TGTGCCAGCAGAGGGACAGATGAGCAGTTCTTC.